This is a list of T cell receptor beta chains from one sample in a study of CD8+ T cells in alopecia areata. Libraries were prepared by immunoSEQ multiplex PCR; TCRdb keeps only in-frame clonotypes and omits some of them. This sample has roughly 200,000 clones, with around 60% found just once. Sample: CD8+ T cells sorted from blood, taken at week 24, from a patient treated with tofacitinib. The receptors shown here come from a human donor with alopecia areata. CDR3s include the opening cysteine and the closing phenylalanine or tryptophan. Each record gives: clone size, V gene, J gene, D gene, CDR3 DNA, CDR3 protein. D genes are given only for firm matches. The size of a clone is reported for some rows only, either as once, few or many, or as a class for expanded clones.

clone size: NA
V gene: TRBV29-1
J gene: TRBJ2-1
D gene: NA
CDR3 DNA: TGCAGCGCCCAGACGGGCCGCAATGAGCAGTTCTTC
CDR3 protein: CSAQTGRNEQFF

clone size: NA
V gene: TRBV15
J gene: TRBJ1-2
D gene: NA
CDR3 DNA: TGTGCCACCAGCAGAGGGGCAGCTATCACGATCTATGGCTACACCTTC
CDR3 protein: CATSRGAAITIYGYTF

clone size: NA
V gene: TRBV6-5
J gene: TRBJ2-1
D gene: NA
CDR3 DNA: TGTGCCAGCAGCTATAATTCCAATGAGCAGTTCTTC
CDR3 protein: CASSYNSNEQFF

clone size: NA
V gene: TRBV4-1
J gene: TRBJ1-1
D gene: NA
CDR3 DNA: TGCGCCAGCAGCCAACGGGCAGGGAGGACTGAAGCTTTCTTT
CDR3 protein: CASSQRAGRTEAFF

clone size: few
V gene: TRBV4-1
J gene: TRBJ2-2
D gene: TRBD2
CDR3 DNA: TGCGCCAGCAGCCCTAGCGGGGGGGCGACCGGGGAGCTGTTTTTT
CDR3 protein: CASSPSGGATGELFF

clone size: few
V gene: TRBV2
J gene: TRBJ1-1
D gene: TRBD1
CDR3 DNA: TGTGCCAGCAGCGAGGACAGGGCGATGAACACTGAAGCTTTCTTT
CDR3 protein: CASSEDRAMNTEAFF

clone size: few
V gene: TRBV2
J gene: TRBJ1-2
D gene: TRBD1
CDR3 DNA: TGTGCCAGCAGCGCCGGGACAGGGAACTATGGCTACACCTTC
CDR3 protein: CASSAGTGNYGYTF

clone size: NA
V gene: TRBV29-1
J gene: TRBJ2-7
D gene: NA
CDR3 DNA: TGCAGCGTTGATTTGCCAAGGTCGGGCACCTACGAGCAGTACTTC
CDR3 protein: CSVDLPRSGTYEQYF

clone size: NA
V gene: TRBV27
J gene: TRBJ1-5
D gene: NA
CDR3 DNA: TGTGCCAGCAGTTTGACGGGCAGGATGCAGCCCCAGCATTTT
CDR3 protein: CASSLTGRMQPQHF

clone size: NA
V gene: TRBV9
J gene: TRBJ2-3
D gene: NA
CDR3 DNA: TGTGCCAGCAGCGAGGAAGTAGCCTGGGCCACAGATACGCAGTATTTT
CDR3 protein: CASSEEVAWATDTQYF

clone size: few
V gene: TRBV29-1
J gene: TRBJ2-2
D gene: TRBD1
CDR3 DNA: TGCAGCGCGACAGGGACCGGGGAGCTGTTTTTT
CDR3 protein: CSATGTGELFF

clone size: NA
V gene: TRBV27
J gene: TRBJ1-1
D gene: NA
CDR3 DNA: TGTGCCAGCAGTTTGGGGGGCGCGAGGACTGAAGCTTTCTTT
CDR3 protein: CASSLGGARTEAFF

clone size: NA
V gene: TRBV28
J gene: TRBJ2-2
D gene: NA
CDR3 DNA: TGTGCCAGCAGTTTGTTCTCCGGGGAGCTGTTTTTT
CDR3 protein: CASSLFSGELFF

clone size: once
V gene: TRBV11-2
J gene: TRBJ2-1
D gene: TRBD1
CDR3 DNA: TGTGCCAGCAGCTCGACAGGGGGCGCAGGGGGTAAGCAGTTCTTC
CDR3 protein: CASSSTGGAGGKQFF

clone size: NA
V gene: TRBV6-6
J gene: TRBJ1-5
D gene: NA
CDR3 DNA: TGTGCCAGCAGCCCAGACAGAAGGGGTAGCAATCAGCCCCAGCATTTT
CDR3 protein: CASSPDRRGSNQPQHF

clone size: few
V gene: TRBV6-5
J gene: TRBJ2-2
D gene: NA
CDR3 DNA: TGTGCCAGCAGCCTGGGAAGGGCCGGGGAGCTGTTTTTT
CDR3 protein: CASSLGRAGELFF

clone size: NA
V gene: TRBV30
J gene: TRBJ2-7
D gene: NA
CDR3 DNA: TGTGCCTGGGGGGCCTACGAGCAGTACTTC
CDR3 protein: CAWGAYEQYF

clone size: NA
V gene: TRBV11-2
J gene: TRBJ2-3
D gene: NA
CDR3 DNA: TGTGCCAGCAGTGAAAAATACTCAGGCACAGATACGCAGTATTTT
CDR3 protein: CASSEKYSGTDTQYF

clone size: few
V gene: TRBV9
J gene: TRBJ2-7
D gene: NA
CDR3 DNA: TGTGCCAGCAGCTTCGGGACCTCCTACGAGCAGTACTTC
CDR3 protein: CASSFGTSYEQYF

clone size: NA
V gene: TRBV13
J gene: TRBJ2-1
D gene: TRBD2
CDR3 DNA: TGTGCCAGCAGCTCTCCTGGGGTTCTAGCGGGGGGGCCATTAGCCAATGAGCAGTTCTTC
CDR3 protein: CASSSPGVLAGGPLANEQFF

clone size: few
V gene: TRBV27
J gene: TRBJ2-5
D gene: NA
CDR3 DNA: TGTGCCAGCAGCCGAGGAGAGACCCAGTACTTC
CDR3 protein: CASSRGETQYF

clone size: NA
V gene: TRBV7-6
J gene: TRBJ1-1
D gene: NA
CDR3 DNA: TGTGCCAGCAGCTTAGGTGGGTCCGGGGGGTACACTGAAGCTTTCTTT
CDR3 protein: CASSLGGSGGYTEAFF

clone size: few
V gene: TRBV7-9
J gene: TRBJ2-7
D gene: TRBD2
CDR3 DNA: TGTGCCAGCAGCATCTCTAGCGGCTCCTACGAGCAGTACTTC
CDR3 protein: CASSISSGSYEQYF

clone size: NA
V gene: TRBV6-5
J gene: TRBJ2-5
D gene: NA
CDR3 DNA: TGTGCCAGCAAGGGGGGGGAGACCCAGTACTTC
CDR3 protein: CASKGGETQYF

clone size: NA
V gene: TRBV29-1
J gene: TRBJ1-2
D gene: NA
CDR3 DNA: TGCAGCGTTGAGTTCAGAGATGGCTACACCTTC
CDR3 protein: CSVEFRDGYTF

clone size: many
V gene: TRBV4-1
J gene: TRBJ1-1
D gene: NA
CDR3 DNA: TGCGCCAGCAGCCAGAACACTGAAGCTTTCTTT
CDR3 protein: CASSQNTEAFF

clone size: few
V gene: TRBV30
J gene: TRBJ2-1
D gene: TRBD2
CDR3 DNA: TGTGCCTGGAGTGGGGGCGGGGGGAGGGAGCAGTTCTTC
CDR3 protein: CAWSGGGGREQFF

clone size: few
V gene: TRBV29-1
J gene: TRBJ2-5
D gene: NA
CDR3 DNA: TGCAGCGTTGAAGGTTCGGAGAAGACCGAACCGGCCCAGTACTTC
CDR3 protein: CSVEGSEKTEPAQYF

clone size: few
V gene: TRBV29-1
J gene: TRBJ2-7
D gene: TRBD1
CDR3 DNA: TGCAGCGTTGAAGGCCGGACAGGGCCATCCTACGAGCAGTACTTC
CDR3 protein: CSVEGRTGPSYEQYF

clone size: NA
V gene: TRBV29-1
J gene: TRBJ2-1
D gene: NA
CDR3 DNA: TGCAGCGTCCCCCTCCTGAACGACAATGAGCAGTTCTTC
CDR3 protein: CSVPLLNDNEQFF

clone size: few
V gene: TRBV29-1
J gene: TRBJ2-1
D gene: NA
CDR3 DNA: TGCAGCGTTGGGGGGGCGATAAGCTCCTACAATGAGCAGTTCTTC
CDR3 protein: CSVGGAISSYNEQFF

clone size: NA
V gene: TRBV5-1
J gene: TRBJ1-2
D gene: NA
CDR3 DNA: TGCGCCAGCAGCCAGAAGGCGCCAGGGACTCCTTTTGGCTACACCTTC
CDR3 protein: CASSQKAPGTPFGYTF

clone size: few
V gene: TRBV30
J gene: TRBJ1-2
D gene: TRBD1
CDR3 DNA: TGTGCCTGGCAGGGGGGTCCGGACTATGGCTACACCTTC
CDR3 protein: CAWQGGPDYGYTF

clone size: few
V gene: TRBV5-1
J gene: TRBJ2-5
D gene: TRBD2
CDR3 DNA: TGCGCCAGCAGCTCCGAGGGACTACAAGAGACCCAGTACTTC
CDR3 protein: CASSSEGLQETQYF

clone size: few
V gene: TRBV6-5
J gene: TRBJ1-6
D gene: TRBD1
CDR3 DNA: TGTGCCAGCAGCCAAGGGACAGGCGGCTTGTCACCCCTCCACTTT
CDR3 protein: CASSQGTGGLSPLHF